The entry below describes one T cell receptor beta chain. Its antigen is not known. Only in-frame clones appear in the TCRdb table, and some are missing; sequencing was by immunoSEQ multiplex PCR. Here the sample spans under 95,000 clones, 86% being singletons. Germline V CDR1 and CDR2: GTSNPN, SVGIG (reference sequence). Trimming removed 2 bases at V and 2 bases at J, with 10 bases between. The CDR3 runs to 14 residues. This entry comes from a study of OX40 agonist ivuxolimab in advanced cancers. Study observations and caveats: Nonresponders included some who also had low normalized T-cell clonal expansion.

The sequence was obtained from an adult with an advanced solid tumor such as melanoma, head and neck, liver or kidney cancer. The chain joins TRBV30 to TRBJ1-3; possible D gene TRBD1, 6 bases. Sequencing used CD4+ or CD8+ T cells sorted from blood, obtained in a trial of the OX40 agonist ivuxolimab. The CDR3 coding sequence is TGTGCCTGGAGTCCAGGGGTTGCTGGAAACACCATATATTTT. This encodes CAWSPGVAGNTIYF.